A single sample is the source of the 16 T cell receptor beta chains below, sequenced in a study of a mutant IDH1 vaccine in newly diagnosed glioma. The assay was immunoSEQ multiplex PCR, and TCRdb's table has in-frame clones only and misses some. Of under 40,000 clones in the sample, more than 70% are singletons; the top ten hold about 2.2%. Stated time point: week 47, end of study. A 20-mer mutant IDH1 peptide at 300 ug was injected subcutaneously with topical imiquimod. Which antigens these TCRs recognize remains unknown. The sequences come from PBMCs, collected from a glioma patient whose treatment included an IDH1 peptide vaccine. The receptors come from a man aged 40-50 years with glioma.

This sequence joins TRBV6-5 and TRBJ2-7, with D possibly being TRBD2 (5 bases). Germline V gene lookup returns CDR1 MNHEY and CDR2 SVGAGI. The CDR3 is made up of 16 amino acids. V shed 0 bases and J shed 8 bases, with 20 bases lying between them. CDR3 region: CASSYSRLAGGRQQYF. DNA of the CDR3: TGTGCCAGCAGTTACTCGAGATTGGCGGGCGGTAGGCAGCAGTACTTC.

This rearrangement joins TRBV5-1 to TRBJ2-5; perhaps TRBD2 as D (5 bases). Germline CDR1 reads SGHRS; CDR2 reads YFSETQ. The ends were cut back, 2 bases at V and 5 bases at J, with 7 bases in the middle. The CDR3 consists of 12 residues. The CDR3 sequence: CASSLQRETQYF. The CDR3 nucleotides read TGCGCCAGCAGCTTACAGCGGGAGACCCAGTACTTC.

This clone turned up a few times. The rearrangement uses TRBV7-9 and TRBJ1-1, with no clear D. Trimming cost V 4 bases and J 0 bases, with 12 bases left between them. The germline V gene has CDR1 SEHNR and CDR2 FQNEAQ (reference sequence). This CDR3 has 15 residues. The CDR3 region is CASSSSESLNTEAFF. CDR3 sequence (DNA): TGTGCCAGCAGCTCGTCGGAGAGTTTGAACACTGAAGCTTTCTTT.

In DNA form, the CDR3 reads TGTGCCAGTAGTTTGGGAGCAGTGACAGGGGAAAATTCACCCCTCCACTTT. Its protein product is CASSLGAVTGENSPLHF. The chain joins TRBV19 to TRBJ1-6, with 8 bases fitting TRBD1. The CDR3 runs 17 residues. The germline gives CDR1 LNHDA, CDR2 SQIVND (reference sequence). The trim removed 5 bases at V and 7 bases at J, leaving 13 bases unmatched. The variable domain in full, with the rest retrieved from reference TRBV19 and TRBJ1-6, is DGGITQSPKYLFRKEGQNVTLSCEQNLNHDAMYWYRQDPGQGLRLIYYSQIVNDFQKGDIAEGYSVSREKKESFPLTVTSAQKNPTAFYLCASSLGAVTGENSPLHFGNGTRLTVT.

J is TRBJ1-5 and V is TRBV19, with D perhaps matching TRBD1 (6 bases). The V end lost 6 bases, the J end lost 3 bases, and 21 bases lay between the germline ends. The CDR3 contains 17 residues. Germline assignment: CDR1 LNHDA and CDR2 SQIVND (reference sequence). The CDR3: CASSPRTEIWNNQPQHF. The CDR3 DNA reads as TGTGCCAGTAGCCCACGGACAGAAATCTGGAACAATCAGCCCCAGCATTTT.

This chain joins TRBV28 and TRBJ2-1, with 8 positions matching TRBD1. The junction had 4 bases not matched to a gene; V was cut back by 3 bases and J by 3 bases. Germline loops: CDR1 MDHEN, CDR2 SYDVKM. This CDR3 comprises 15 residues. DNA of the CDR3: TGTGCCAGCAGTTTCATCAGGGGGCACTACAATGAGCAGTTCTTC. It is translated as CASSFIRGHYNEQFF.

The V and J genes are TRBV28 and TRBJ1-3; the D is unclear. The CDR3 extends over 13 amino acids. V was cut by 4 bases and J by 4 bases, with 8 bases left in between. Germline V gene lookup returns CDR1 MDHEN and CDR2 SYDVKM. In DNA form, the CDR3 reads TGTGCCAGCAGTTGGACCGTCGGAAACACCATATATTTT. Amino acid sequence: CASSWTVGNTIYF.

The CDR3 protein is CASSQWRKETQYF. Written as DNA, the CDR3 is TGCGCCAGCAGCCAGTGGCGTAAAGAGACCCAGTACTTC. The rearrangement joins TRBV4-1 to TRBJ2-5; the D is unclear. Germline CDR1 is MGHRA and CDR2 is YSYEKL. Between the trimmed V and J ends, which lost 3 bases and 3 bases, there was a span of 8 bases. The CDR3 is 13 residues long.

The chain is built from TRBV5-5 and TRBJ2-5, with D perhaps assigned TRBD1 or TRBD2 (5 bases each). V shed 3 bases and J shed 1 base, with 10 bases lying between them. The CDR3 spans 14 residues. Germline V CDR1 and CDR2: SGHKS, YYEKEE (reference sequence). The chain's CDR3 is CASSWGTLQETQYF. CDR3 DNA: TGTGCCAGCAGCTGGGGGACCCTCCAAGAGACCCAGTACTTC.

This clone was observed a single time. The chain couples TRBV6-6 to TRBJ2-2; D ambiguous. Germline CDR1 reads MNHNY; CDR2 reads SVGAGI (reference sequence). Trimming left V 3 bases short and J 3 bases short, with 11 bases between. The CDR3 consists of 15 residues. Here the CDR3 DNA reads TGTGCCAGCAGTTATGTAAGACAACACACCGGGGAGCTGTTTTTT. Translating it yields CASSYVRQHTGELFF.

In its sample, this clone was seen once. V is TRBV7-2 and J is TRBJ2-2; TRBD2 matches 12 bases. Germline CDR1 and CDR2: SGHTA and FQGNSA. The V and J ends lost 6 bases and 6 bases, in that order; junction bases with no gene match: 5. This CDR3 is 15 amino acids long. The CDR3 DNA reads as TGTGCCAGCAGTGAGACTAGCGGGGGTGCCGGGGAGCTGTTTTTT. Translated: CASSETSGGAGELFF.

V gene TRBV6-1 combines with J gene TRBJ2-7; TRBD2 matches 10 bases. The CDR3 consists of 15 residues. In germline, CDR1 is MNHNS, CDR2 SASEGT. Trimming cost V 5 bases and J 1 base; bases outside gene matches: 5. CDR3: CASSLGLASSYEQYF. In DNA, the CDR3 is TGTGCCAGCAGTTTGGGACTAGCGTCATCCTACGAGCAGTACTTC.

The chain employs TRBV7-2 and TRBJ2-7; TRBD1 agrees at 9 bases. CDR1 SGHTA and CDR2 FQGNSA come from the germline V gene. The trim removed 7 bases at V and 3 bases at J, leaving 10 bases unmatched. This CDR3 is built from 15 residues. The CDR3 coding sequence is TGTGCCAGCACCCTAGCTACAGGGGGCAACTACGAGCAGTACTTC. Protein product: CASTLATGGNYEQYF. Supplemented by reference TRBV7-2 and TRBJ2-7, the full variable domain reads GAGVSQSPSNKVTEKGKDVELRCDPISGHTALYWYRQSLGQGLEFLIYFQGNSAPDKSGLPSDRFSAERTGGSVSTLTIQRTQQEDSAVYLCASTLATGGNYEQYFGPGTRLTVT.

Remarks on this clone: Additional DNA sequences in this sample encode the identical CDR3. The chain joins TRBV19 to TRBJ1-1, with TRBD1 as a possible D gene (6 bases). This CDR3 is built from 14 residues. V was shortened by 5 bases and J by 0 bases, with 10 bases between the two germline ends. Looked up from germline, CDR1 is LNHDA and CDR2 is SQIVND (reference sequence). CDR3 region: CASSPGQLNTEAFF. Written as DNA, the CDR3 is TGTGCCAGTAGTCCCGGACAGTTGAACACTGAAGCTTTCTTT.

This chain uses TRBV2 with TRBJ2-2; D ambiguous. Trimming left V 2 bases short and J 2 bases short, with 12 bases between. CDR1 SNHLY and CDR2 FYNNEI come from the germline V gene. The CDR3 is 16 residues long. Written as DNA, the CDR3 is TGTGCCAGCAGTGAAATCCGGGCACTCAACACCGGGGAGCTGTTTTTT. This gives the protein CASSEIRALNTGELFF.

This clone has only one observation. This sequence joins TRBV5-1 and TRBJ2-5; D remains ambiguous. The assigned J gene may be wrong: the sequence end matches TRBJ2-7 better. Germline V gives CDR1 SGHRS, CDR2 YFSETQ. The CDR3 covers 13 residues. The CDR3 DNA reads TGCGCCAGCAGCTTGAACCAGGCCTACGAGCAGTACTTC. Translating gives CASSLNQAYEQYF.